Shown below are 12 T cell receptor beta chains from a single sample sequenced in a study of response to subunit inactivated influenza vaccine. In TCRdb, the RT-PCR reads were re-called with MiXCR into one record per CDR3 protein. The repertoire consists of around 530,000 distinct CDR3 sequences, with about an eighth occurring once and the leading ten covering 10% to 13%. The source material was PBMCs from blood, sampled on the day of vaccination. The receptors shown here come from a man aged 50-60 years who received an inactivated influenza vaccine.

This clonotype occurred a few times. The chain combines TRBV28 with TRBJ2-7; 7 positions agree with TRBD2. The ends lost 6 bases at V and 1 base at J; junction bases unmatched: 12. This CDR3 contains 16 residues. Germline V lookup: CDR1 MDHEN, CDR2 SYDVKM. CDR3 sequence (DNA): TGTGCCAGCAGGTCATTAGCGGGTTTCCCTTCCTACGAGCAGTACTTC. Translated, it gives CASRSLAGFPSYEQYF.

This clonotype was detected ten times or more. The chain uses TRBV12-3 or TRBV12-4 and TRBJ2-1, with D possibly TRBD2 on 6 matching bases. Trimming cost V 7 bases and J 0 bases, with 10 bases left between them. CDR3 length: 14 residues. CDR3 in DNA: TGTGCCAGCACTTTGACTAGCTCCTACAATGAGCAGTTCTTC. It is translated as CASTLTSSYNEQFF.

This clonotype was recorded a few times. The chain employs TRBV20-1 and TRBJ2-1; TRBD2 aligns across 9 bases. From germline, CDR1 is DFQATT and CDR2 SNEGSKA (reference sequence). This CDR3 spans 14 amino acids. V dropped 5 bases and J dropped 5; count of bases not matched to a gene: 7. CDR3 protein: CSAPWTSANNEQFF. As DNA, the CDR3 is TGCAGTGCTCCATGGACTAGCGCAAACAATGAGCAGTTCTTC.

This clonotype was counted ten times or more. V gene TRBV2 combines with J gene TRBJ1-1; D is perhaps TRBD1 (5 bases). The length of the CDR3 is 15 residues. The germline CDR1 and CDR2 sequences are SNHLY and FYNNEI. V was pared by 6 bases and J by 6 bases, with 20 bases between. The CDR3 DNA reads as TGTGCCAGCAGAGGTGACGGGTTCGAGGGGTCTGAAGCTTTCTTT. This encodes CASRGDGFEGSEAFF.

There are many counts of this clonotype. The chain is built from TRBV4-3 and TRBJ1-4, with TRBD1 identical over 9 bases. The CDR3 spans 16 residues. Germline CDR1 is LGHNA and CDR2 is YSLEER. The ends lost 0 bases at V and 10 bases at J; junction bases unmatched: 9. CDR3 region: CASSQDVRTGEGKLFF. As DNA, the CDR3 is TGCGCCAGCAGCCAAGATGTCAGGACAGGGGAAGGAAAACTGTTTTTT.

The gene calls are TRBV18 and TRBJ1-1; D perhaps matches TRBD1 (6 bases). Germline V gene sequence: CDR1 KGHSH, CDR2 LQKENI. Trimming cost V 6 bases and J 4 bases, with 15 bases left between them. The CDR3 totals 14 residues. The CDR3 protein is CASSSEGGITEAFF. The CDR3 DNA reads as TGTGCCAGCTCTTCCGAGGGGGGCATCACTGAAGCTTTCTTT.

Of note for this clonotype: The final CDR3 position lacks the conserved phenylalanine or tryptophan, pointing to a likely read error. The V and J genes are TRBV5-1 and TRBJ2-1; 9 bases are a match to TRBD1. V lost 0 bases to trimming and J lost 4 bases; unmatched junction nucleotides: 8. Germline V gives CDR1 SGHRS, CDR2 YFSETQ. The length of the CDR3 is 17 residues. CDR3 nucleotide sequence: TGCGCCAGCAGCTTGGAACCCCCGGGACAGGGTTACAATGAGCAGTTCTCC. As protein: CASSLEPPGQGYNEQFS.

This CDR3 reads CASSSLAGAFWSTDTQYF. CDR3 coding DNA: TGTGCCAGCAGCTCACTAGCGGGAGCTTTTTGGAGCACAGATACGCAGTATTTT. The chain employs TRBV28 and TRBJ2-3; 11 bases are a match to TRBD2. The junction had 11 bases not matched to a gene; V was cut back by 6 bases and J by 0 bases. The germline V gene has CDR1 MDHEN and CDR2 SYDVKM. The CDR3 is 18 residues long.

The CDR3 bases are TGCAGTGCTAGATCTTCGTTCGGCAATCAGCCCCAGCATTTT. This sequence encodes CSARSSFGNQPQHF. This chain joins TRBV20-1 and TRBJ1-5; D is unclear. The length of the CDR3 is 14 residues. V lost 2 bases and J 2 bases, leaving 10 bases between the germline ends. The germline CDR1 and CDR2 sequences are DFQATT and SNEGSKA (reference sequence).

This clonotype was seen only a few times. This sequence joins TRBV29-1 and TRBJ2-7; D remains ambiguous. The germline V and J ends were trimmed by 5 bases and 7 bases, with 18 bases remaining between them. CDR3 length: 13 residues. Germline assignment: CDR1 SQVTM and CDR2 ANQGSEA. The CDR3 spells CSVLGGVVEEQYF. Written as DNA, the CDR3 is TGCAGCGTTCTTGGTGGCGTAGTGGAGGAGCAGTACTTC.

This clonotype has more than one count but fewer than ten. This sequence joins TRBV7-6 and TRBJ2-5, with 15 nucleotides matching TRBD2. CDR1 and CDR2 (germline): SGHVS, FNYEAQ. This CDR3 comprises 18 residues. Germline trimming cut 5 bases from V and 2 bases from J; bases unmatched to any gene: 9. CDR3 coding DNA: TGTGCCAGCAGCCGCGGGACTAGCGGGGGGTTACTTCAAGAGACCCAGTACTTC. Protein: CASSRGTSGGLLQETQYF.

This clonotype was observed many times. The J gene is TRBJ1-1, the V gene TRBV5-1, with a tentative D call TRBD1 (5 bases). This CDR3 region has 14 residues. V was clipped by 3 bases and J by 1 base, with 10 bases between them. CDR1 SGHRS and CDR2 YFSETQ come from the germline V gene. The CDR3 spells CASSSSTGNTEAFF. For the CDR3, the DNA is TGCGCCAGCAGCTCGAGTACAGGGAACACTGAAGCTTTCTTT.